These T cell receptor beta chains were read from a single sample in a study of PD-1 blockade in classical Hodgkin lymphoma. Here immunoSEQ multiplex PCR was the method, and the copy in TCRdb shows in-frame clones only, minus some. The sample yields some 58,000 clones, less than 95% seen once. Source: peripheral blood mononuclear cells (PBMCs), taken before the fourth cycle of nivolumab. These receptors all come from a human donor with classical Hodgkin lymphoma. Both conserved end residues are part of each CDR3. The D gene is left open where the match is weak. The size of a clone is reported for some rows only, either as once, few or many, or as a class for expanded clones.

v_gene,j_gene,abundance,d_gene,CDR3nt,CDR3aa
TRBV5-4,TRBJ1-1,.,.,TGTGCCAGCAGCTTGAAGTCGGGCGGTGTAACTGAAGCTTTCTTT,CASSLKSGGVTEAFF
TRBV9,TRBJ2-1,.,TRBD2,TGTGCCAGCAGCGTAACCGGGACTAGCGGATCCAATGAGCAGTTCTTC,CASSVTGTSGSNEQFF
TRBV7-8,TRBJ1-4,.,.,TGTGCCAGCAGCTTATTAGTTGGGGCCAAACTGTTTTTT,CASSLLVGAKLFF
TRBV7-9,TRBJ2-7,.,.,TGTGCCAGCAGCTTATTCCAGGGTATCGTCGGCTACGAGCAGTACTTC,CASSLFQGIVGYEQYF
TRBV27,TRBJ2-7,.,.,TGTGCCAGCAGTTTATTGGGCAGAAACTACGAGCAGTACTTC,CASSLLGRNYEQYF
TRBV15,TRBJ1-1,.,.,TGTGCCACCAGCAGCTTCCCGGGGCCTGGTGAAGCTTTCTTT,CATSSFPGPGEAFF
TRBV7-9,TRBJ1-2,.,TRBD1,TGTGCCAGCAGCCCCCAGACAGGGAACTATGGCTACACCTTC,CASSPQTGNYGYTF
TRBV30,TRBJ1-1,few,TRBD1,TGTGCCTGGAGTGCGGACAGGGGCACTGAAGCTTTCTTT,CAWSADRGTEAFF
TRBV6-5,TRBJ2-7,once,TRBD2,TGTGCCAGCAGTTCACCAGCGGGGGGCTACGAGCAGTACTTC,CASSSPAGGYEQYF
TRBV2,TRBJ1-2,.,TRBD1,TGTGCCAGCAGTGACCAGGGGGCTGATGGCTACACCTTC,CASSDQGADGYTF
TRBV5-1,TRBJ2-3,.,.,TGCGCCACTACAGCTAGCCGGACAGATACGCAGTATTTT,CATTASRTDTQYF
TRBV6-6,TRBJ1-1,.,.,TGTGCCAGCAGTTACTCACGCAGGGCGAGTGAAGCTTTCTTT,CASSYSRRASEAFF
TRBV28,TRBJ2-5,.,.,.,CASSTSDRWGKTQYF
TRBV5-5,TRBJ2-7,.,.,TGTGCCAGCAGGCGACCCGGGGCCTGCTACGAGCAGTACTTC,CASRRPGACYEQYF
TRBV6-5,TRBJ1-4,.,.,TGTGCCAGCAGTTCCGGAGGCGAAAAACTGTTTTTT,CASSSGGEKLFF
TRBV19,TRBJ1-1,.,.,TGTGCCAGCAGTTGGGGTGGGTACACTGAAGCTTTCTTT,CASSWGGYTEAFF